This entry lists 20 T cell receptor beta chains sequenced from one sample in a study of control samples from healthy donors and cancer patients. Sequencing was performed with immunoSEQ multiplex PCR; in TCRdb, only in-frame clones are kept and a portion is missing. The data contain about 57,000 clones, about 91% of them seen just once; the ten biggest clones take up roughly 0.9%. Material: PBMCs. The origin of the receptors is a man aged 30-40 years with colorectal cancer.

V is TRBV7-2 and J is TRBJ2-7, with unresolved D. The CDR3 extends over 12 amino acids. Germline CDR1 is SGHTA and CDR2 is FQGNSA. Between the trimmed V and J ends, which lost 5 bases and 4 bases, there was a span of 9 bases. CDR3 sequence: CASSRNPYEQYF. CDR3 sequence (DNA): TGTGCCAGCAGCCGTAACCCTTACGAGCAGTACTTC.

This chain connects TRBV11-2 to TRBJ2-7; D is ambiguous. Trimming took off 0 bases at V and 3 bases at J, with 6 bases between the two ends. The germline V gene encodes CDR1 SGHAT and CDR2 FQNNGV. This CDR3 is built from 13 residues. This CDR3 is CASSLEGNYEQYF. The DNA for the CDR3 is TGTGCCAGCAGCTTAGAAGGGAACTACGAGCAGTACTTC.

The chain links TRBV5-1 to TRBJ2-2, with D tentatively TRBD2 (6 bases). V gave up 1 base and J gave up 5 bases, with 18 bases separating them. The CDR3 is made up of 17 amino acids. Germline V gene sequence: CDR1 SGHRS, CDR2 YFSETQ. For the CDR3, the DNA is TGCGCCAGCAGCTTGACATCGGGCGGGGCCAAAACCGGGGAGCTGTTTTTT. It translates to CASSLTSGGAKTGELFF.

This sequence joins TRBV6-6 and TRBJ1-2; tentatively, D is TRBD1 (6 bases). Trimming removed 6 bases at V and 4 bases at J, with 12 bases between. Germline V gene sequence: CDR1 MNHNY, CDR2 SVGAGI (reference sequence). The CDR3 has 13 residues. CDR3 amino acids: CASRPQGSYGYTF. As DNA, the CDR3 is TGTGCCAGCAGACCACAGGGCTCCTATGGCTACACCTTC.

This chain links TRBV9 with TRBJ2-2; D not resolved. The CDR3 contains 14 residues. CDR1 and CDR2 (germline): SGDLS, YYNGEE. V gave up 4 bases and J gave up 6 bases, with 13 bases separating them. CDR3 in DNA: TGTGCCAGCAGCACCCGATTCGAGGCCGGGGAGCTGTTTTTT. It codes for CASSTRFEAGELFF.

V gene TRBV6-2 or TRBV6-3 combines with J gene TRBJ1-1; D unclear. The V gene lost 6 bases and the J gene lost 4 bases, with 12 bases spanning the gap. The germline V gene encodes CDR1 MNHEY and CDR2 SVGEGT. The CDR3 loop spans 13 amino acids. In DNA form, the CDR3 reads TGTGCCAGCAGCCACGGGTCGGGCACTGAAGCTTTCTTT. It is translated as CASSHGSGTEAFF.

The chain combines TRBV19 with TRBJ2-7, with 9 nucleotides matching TRBD2. The CDR3 has 16 residues. Trimming cost V 3 bases and J 0 bases; bases outside gene matches: 6. Germline V gene sequence: CDR1 LNHDA, CDR2 SQIVND (reference sequence). This CDR3 reads CASSIYPSGASYEQYF. CDR3 in DNA: TGTGCCAGTAGTATTTATCCTAGCGGGGCCTCCTACGAGCAGTACTTC.

This chain uses TRBV6-2 or TRBV6-3 with TRBJ1-1; D is undetermined. The CDR3 runs to 13 residues. Germline assignment: CDR1 MNHEY and CDR2 SVGEGT. V lost 2 bases, J lost 2 bases, and 6 bases lay in between. CDR3 coding DNA: TGTGCCAGCAGTTACAGGGTCAACACTGAAGCTTTCTTT. Protein product: CASSYRVNTEAFF.

V and J are TRBV19 and TRBJ2-6; TRBD1 matches 8 bases. The CDR3 covers 15 residues. Germline assignment: CDR1 LNHDA and CDR2 SQIVND (reference sequence). V was pared by 8 bases and J by 0 bases, with 3 bases of the junction left unmatched. The CDR3 reads CASGTGNSGANVLTF. In DNA form, the CDR3 reads TGTGCCAGTGGGACAGGCAACTCTGGGGCCAACGTCCTGACTTTC. Based on the CDR3 plus reference TRBV19 and TRBJ2-6, the full variable domain is DGGITQSPKYLFRKEGQNVTLSCEQNLNHDAMYWYRQDPGQGLRLIYYSQIVNDFQKGDIAEGYSVSREKKESFPLTVTSAQKNPTAFYLCASGTGNSGANVLTFGAGSRLTVL.

CDR3: CASSPRGETGELFF. CDR3 in DNA: TGTGCCAGCAGCCCTCGCGGGGAAACCGGGGAGCTGTTTTTT. V usage is TRBV7-8 and J usage is TRBJ2-2; maybe TRBD2 (6 bases). V gave up 5 bases and J gave up 5 bases, with 12 bases separating them. The germline V gene has CDR1 SGHVS and CDR2 FQNEAQ. The CDR3 runs 14 residues.

This chain joins TRBV10-3 and TRBJ2-3; 9 nucleotides match TRBD2. Germline CDR1 reads ENHRY; CDR2 reads SYGVKD. The CDR3 contains 14 residues. Trimming removed 3 bases from V and 6 bases from J; junction bases left unmatched: 4. CDR3 region: CAISEAGGWDTQYF. CDR3 coding DNA: TGTGCCATCAGTGAAGCGGGGGGTTGGGATACGCAGTATTTT.

The chain employs TRBV19 and TRBJ1-4; D call uncertain. The CDR3 sequence is 14 residues long. The germline V and J ends were trimmed by 7 bases and 10 bases, with 19 bases remaining between them. CDR1 and CDR2 (germline): LNHDA, SQIVND (reference sequence). The CDR3 DNA reads TGTGCCAGTACAAACCACCTGGAAGCGGGAAAACTGTTTTTT. It translates to CASTNHLEAGKLFF. Combining the CDR3 with reference TRBV19 and TRBJ1-4 gives the whole variable domain DGGITQSPKYLFRKEGQNVTLSCEQNLNHDAMYWYRQDPGQGLRLIYYSQIVNDFQKGDIAEGYSVSREKKESFPLTVTSAQKNPTAFYLCASTNHLEAGKLFFGSGTQLSVL.

This chain links TRBV7-2 with TRBJ2-5, with D perhaps matching TRBD2 (6 bases). Trimming took off 3 bases at V and 6 bases at J, with 11 bases between the two ends. CDR1 is SGHTA and CDR2 is FQGNSA in the germline V gene. The CDR3 sequence is 13 residues long. The CDR3 nucleotides are TGTGCCAGCAGCTTTAGCGGTCAAAAGACCCAGTACTTC. It specifies CASSFSGQKTQYF.

The chain carries TRBV3-1 (or the pseudogene TRBV3-2) and TRBJ2-7; 12 nucleotides agree with TRBD1. This CDR3 region has 16 residues. Looked up from germline, CDR1 is LGHDT and CDR2 is YNNKEL (reference sequence). With 5 bases clipped from V and 0 bases from J, the junction kept 5 bases outside the gene matches. For the CDR3, the DNA is TGTGCCAGCAGCACCGGGACAGGGGGCTTCTCCTACGAGCAGTACTTC. It translates to CASSTGTGGFSYEQYF.

This chain links TRBV4-2 with TRBJ1-4; D unresolved. CDR1 and CDR2 (germline): LGHNA, YNFKEQ. There are 13 residues in the CDR3. Trimming removed 5 bases from V and 7 bases from J, with 11 bases in between. The chain's CDR3 is CASSSAWGEKLFF. The DNA of the CDR3 is TGTGCCAGCAGCTCGGCTTGGGGTGAAAAACTGTTTTTT.

J is TRBJ2-1 and V is TRBV6-2 or TRBV6-3; D unclear. Germline-derived CDR1 and CDR2 are MNHEY and SVGEGT. The V end was cut by 0 bases, the J end by 1 base, with 7 bases between. There are 15 residues in the CDR3. For the CDR3, the DNA is TGTGCCAGCAGTTACTCGAAAGGTTCCTACAATGAGCAGTTCTTC. Encoded protein: CASSYSKGSYNEQFF.

V usage is TRBV4-3 and J usage is TRBJ1-5, with unresolved D. This CDR3 is built from 18 residues. V was trimmed by 0 bases and J by 5 bases, leaving 20 bases between them. The germline V gene encodes CDR1 LGHNA and CDR2 YSLEER. The CDR3 here is CASSQDFLVGSQHQPQHF. CDR3 bases: TGCGCCAGCAGCCAAGATTTCCTCGTTGGCAGTCAACATCAGCCCCAGCATTTT.

The chain employs TRBV28 and TRBJ1-2, with 8 bases identical to TRBD1. V dropped 9 bases and J dropped 7; count of bases not matched to a gene: 10. Looked up from germline, CDR1 is MDHEN and CDR2 is SYDVKM. The CDR3 is 13 amino acids. The CDR3 DNA is TGTGCCAGTTCCTCGCCAGGGGGCACTGGCTACACCTTC. This gives the protein CASSSPGGTGYTF.

The genes are TRBV5-5 and TRBJ1-1; D remains ambiguous. The germline V and J ends were trimmed by 6 bases and 2 bases, with 8 bases remaining between them. CDR1 and CDR2 from the germline V gene are SGHKS and YYEKEE (reference sequence). The CDR3 runs 12 residues. In nucleotides, the CDR3 is TGTGCCAGCACTCGGACCAACACTGAAGCTTTCTTT. Protein product: CASTRTNTEAFF.

V usage is TRBV4-1 and J usage is TRBJ2-1; D unclear. V was shortened by 0 bases and J by 0 bases, with 6 bases between the two germline ends. The CDR3 length is 15 residues. CDR1 is MGHRA, CDR2 YSYEKL, per germline. CDR3 loop: CASSQDRSSYNEQFF. The CDR3 coding sequence is TGCGCCAGCAGCCAAGATAGGAGCTCCTACAATGAGCAGTTCTTC.